These 22 T cell receptor beta chains were sequenced from one sample in a study of blood T cell repertoires in COVID-19. The repertoire was sequenced with immunoSEQ multiplex PCR; TCRdb's copy has only in-frame clones and lacks some. The sample records about 260,000 clones, 88% being singletons. Input material: peripheral blood. These receptor sequences come from a human donor in a cohort sampled during active COVID-19.

This clone showed up just once. The chain couples TRBV19 to TRBJ1-1; no clear D. The V gene's germline CDR1 is LNHDA and CDR2 SQIVND (reference sequence). V lost 3 bases, J lost 10 bases, and 18 bases lay in between. This CDR3 has 14 residues. The CDR3 DNA is TGTGCCAGTAGTATTCTGAGGCTCCCCCGAGGAGCTTTCTTT. As protein: CASSILRLPRGAFF.

This chain joins TRBV18 and TRBJ2-7; a possible D gene is TRBD2 (6 bases). V lost 2 bases and J lost 7, with 9 bases in between. The germline CDR1 and CDR2 sequences are KGHSH and LQKENI. The CDR3 contains 12 residues. The CDR3 loop reads CASSPGDWEQYF. CDR3 nucleotide sequence: TGTGCCAGCTCACCAGGGGACTGGGAGCAGTACTTC.

The chain uses TRBV3-1 (or the pseudogene TRBV3-2) and TRBJ1-2; D perhaps matches TRBD1 (6 bases). The germline V gene encodes CDR1 LGHDT and CDR2 YNNKEL (reference sequence). There are 14 residues in the CDR3. V shed 1 base and J shed 2 bases, with 8 bases lying between them. Written as DNA, the CDR3 is TGTGCCAGCAGCCAAGGTACAGGGAACTATGGCTACACCTTC. Its translation: CASSQGTGNYGYTF.

The V gene is TRBV12-3 or TRBV12-4, the J gene TRBJ1-6; tentative D call: TRBD1 (6 bases). Trimming removed 5 bases at V and 9 bases at J, with 8 bases between. The CDR3 runs 12 residues. For the CDR3, the DNA is TGTGCCAGCAGTCCACAGGGTTCACCCCTCCACTTT. Amino acids: CASSPQGSPLHF.

V and J are TRBV7-2 and TRBJ2-7, with 9 bases lining up with TRBD1. CDR3 length: 15 residues. V gave up 4 bases and J gave up 0 bases; unmatched junction bases: 4. Looked up from germline, CDR1 is SGHTA and CDR2 is FQGNSA. In DNA form, the CDR3 reads TGTGCCAGCAGCTCCGGACAGGGGAGCTCCTACGAGCAGTACTTC. This translates into CASSSGQGSSYEQYF.

V and J are TRBV3-1 (or the pseudogene TRBV3-2) and TRBJ1-5, with a weak D call TRBD1 (6 bases). The CDR3 has 14 amino acids. Trimming stripped 4 bases from V and 5 bases from J, with 12 bases between. Germline V gene data show CDR1 as LGHDT and CDR2 as YNNKEL (reference sequence). CDR3 bases: TGTGCCAGCAGCCTACAGGGTAGGGATCAGCCCCAGCATTTT. The encoded protein is CASSLQGRDQPQHF.

This chain joins TRBV29-1 and TRBJ1-5, with D unresolved. Per germline, CDR1 SQVTM and CDR2 ANQGSEA. Deletions cut 7 bases from V and 4 bases from J, with 14 bases between. This CDR3 is built from 13 residues. In nucleotides, the CDR3 is TGCAGCGCGGAGCGGGTGGAGAATCAGCCCCAGCATTTT. Its translation is CSAERVENQPQHF.

V is TRBV20-1 and J is TRBJ2-7, with 7 bases aligning to TRBD1. The germline V gene encodes CDR1 DFQATT and CDR2 SNEGSKA (reference sequence). This CDR3 has 13 residues. Trimming at V came to 4 bases and at J to 6 bases, leaving 9 bases not matched to a gene. This CDR3 is CSAIDRVLSEQYF. In DNA form, the CDR3 reads TGCAGTGCTATTGACAGGGTATTGAGCGAGCAGTACTTC.

This clone has at least ten counts. This chain joins TRBV5-6 and TRBJ1-2; D is unclear. V lost 8 bases and J 7 bases, leaving 18 bases between the germline ends. The V gene's germline CDR1 is SGHDT and CDR2 YYEEEE. This CDR3 has 13 residues. DNA of the CDR3: TGTGCCAGTCGGACTGTGGAGGATTGTGGCTACACCTTC. The encoded protein is CASRTVEDCGYTF. Combining the CDR3 with reference TRBV5-6 and TRBJ1-2 gives the whole variable domain DAGVTQSPTHLIKTRGQQVTLRCSPKSGHDTVSWYQQALGQGPQFIFQYYEEEERQRGNFPDRFSGHQFPNYSSELNVNALLLGDSALYLCASRTVEDCGYTFGSGTRLTVV.

The chain recombines TRBV29-1 with TRBJ2-7, with D tentatively TRBD1 (6 bases). CDR1 and CDR2 (germline): SQVTM, ANQGSEA. V was trimmed by 0 bases and J by 1 base, leaving 10 bases between them. This CDR3 has 14 amino acids. CDR3 residues: CSVEETGLSYEQYF. CDR3 DNA sequence: TGCAGCGTTGAAGAAACAGGGTTATCCTACGAGCAGTACTTC.

V and J are TRBV2 and TRBJ2-7, with D unclear. This CDR3 has 13 amino acids. The ends were cut back, 5 bases at V and 1 base at J, with 9 bases in the middle. Germline values: CDR1 SNHLY, CDR2 FYNNEI. CDR3: CASSQMISYEQYF. The CDR3 DNA reads as TGTGCCAGCAGTCAGATGATATCCTACGAGCAGTACTTC.

The chain couples TRBV27 to TRBJ1-2, with a possible D match to TRBD1 (5 bases). The germline V gene encodes CDR1 MNHEY and CDR2 SMNVEV (reference sequence). Between the trimmed V and J ends, which lost 7 bases and 4 bases, there was a span of 16 bases. This CDR3 is built from 14 residues. The chain's CDR3 is CASTLRGGGYGYTF. The DNA of the CDR3 is TGTGCCAGCACCCTGAGGGGAGGAGGCTATGGCTACACCTTC.

The CDR3 protein is CASSPGGLSYEQYF. CDR3 bases: TGCGCCAGCAGCCCTGGAGGGCTTTCGTACGAGCAGTACTTC. The rearrangement joins TRBV4-1 to TRBJ2-7, with D perhaps TRBD2 (6 bases). V lost 4 bases and J 4 bases, leaving 14 bases between the germline ends. Germline-derived CDR1 and CDR2 are MGHRA and YSYEKL. The length of the CDR3 is 14 residues.

J is TRBJ2-7 and V is TRBV19, with 12 bases that match TRBD2. V dropped 4 bases and J dropped 1; count of bases not matched to a gene: 5. The CDR3 length is 16 residues. Germline CDR1 LNHDA, CDR2 SQIVND (reference sequence). The chain's CDR3 is CASSTPGLAGSYEQYF. As DNA, the CDR3 is TGTGCCAGTAGTACCCCCGGACTAGCGGGGTCCTACGAGCAGTACTTC.

This clone was observed once. The CDR3 DNA reads as TGTGCCAGCAGCTCCGAACTAGCGGGAGGGGGCGAGCAGTACTTC. Residues: CASSSELAGGGEQYF. The V and J genes are TRBV7-6 and TRBJ2-7; TRBD2 matches 13 bases. V shed 4 bases and J 6 bases; nucleotides not matched to a gene: 6. The CDR3 runs 15 residues. Per germline, CDR1 SGHVS and CDR2 FNYEAQ.

The rearrangement links TRBV28 to TRBJ2-7; 7 nucleotides align to TRBD1. In germline, CDR1 is MDHEN, CDR2 SYDVKM. CDR3 length: 16 amino acids. V was clipped by 4 bases and J by 6 bases; unmatched bases: 15. The CDR3 DNA reads TGTGCCAGCAGTTCGGCCACAGGGGATGTCTCGTTCGAGCAGTACTTC. This codes for CASSSATGDVSFEQYF.

This chain links TRBV28 with TRBJ1-2; D possibly corresponds to TRBD1 (5 bases). V dropped 6 bases and J dropped 4 bases, with 18 bases sitting between them. This CDR3 region has 15 residues. CDR1 is MDHEN, CDR2 SYDVKM, per germline. The CDR3 DNA follows: TGTGCCAGCAGCCGGGGGGGTGGCAGCCTCTATGGCTACACCTTC. This gives the protein CASSRGGGSLYGYTF.

The chain employs TRBV7-2 and TRBJ1-6, with D unresolved. CDR3 length equals 15 residues. V dropped 2 bases and J dropped 5 bases, with 10 bases sitting between them. Germline CDR1 and CDR2: SGHTA and FQGNSA. CDR3 sequence reads: CASSLLGANNSPLHF. The CDR3, as DNA: TGTGCCAGCAGCTTACTGGGCGCCAATAATTCACCCCTCCACTTT.

The chain's CDR3 is CASSLTGNPSYEQYF. The CDR3 DNA reads TGTGCCAGCAGCTTGACAGGGAACCCCTCCTACGAGCAGTACTTC. V gene TRBV5-4 combines with J gene TRBJ2-7; a possible D gene is TRBD1 (6 bases). V lost 1 base, J lost 0 bases, and 11 bases lay in between. The CDR3 spans 15 residues. Per the germline V gene, CDR1 is SGHNT and CDR2 is YYREEE (reference sequence).

The V call is TRBV11-2, the J call TRBJ1-1, with D uncertain. The CDR3 totals 17 residues. Germline CDR1 and CDR2: SGHAT and FQNNGV. V was cut by 5 bases and J by 1 base, with 20 bases left in between. The CDR3 DNA follows: TGTGCCAGCAGCCATCGAGGGCCCCGAAGATGGAACACTGAAGCTTTCTTT. This codes for CASSHRGPRRWNTEAFF.

The V gene is TRBV6-2 or TRBV6-3, the J gene TRBJ2-5, with 12 bases aligning to TRBD1. Germline CDR1 is MNHEY and CDR2 is SVGEGT. The length of the CDR3 is 16 residues. Trimming took 2 bases from V and 5 from J; bases not matched to a gene: 6. CDR3 DNA sequence: TGTGCCAGCAGTTACCCCGGGACAGGGGGCAGGGAGACCCAGTACTTC. This translates into CASSYPGTGGRETQYF.

This chain joins TRBV6-5 and TRBJ2-1; D perhaps matches TRBD1 (5 bases). Trimming left V 0 bases short and J 4 bases short, with 13 bases between. This CDR3 spans 16 amino acids. The V gene's germline CDR1 is MNHEY and CDR2 SVGAGI. The CDR3, as DNA: TGTGCCAGCAGTTACTCCGGCCTACAGGCTTACAATGAGCAGTTCTTC. Amino acids: CASSYSGLQAYNEQFF.